This T cell receptor (beta chain) was sequenced during a study of blood T cell repertoires in COVID-19. CDR1 and CDR2 from the germline V gene are MDHEN and SYDVKM. CDR3 size: 13 residues. V lost 5 bases, J lost 4 bases, and 11 bases lay in between. Some clones are missing from TCRdb's copy, which holds only in-frame ones; the method was immunoSEQ multiplex PCR. The table lists about 100,000 clones, roughly 76% of them singletons. The sequencing input was peripheral blood. This clonotype originated in a man older than 75 with COVID-19, enrolled during active disease. The V and J genes are TRBV28 and TRBJ1-1, with a weak D call TRBD1 (5 bases). The CDR3 region is CASSRGGVTEAFF. In DNA form, the CDR3 reads TGTGCCAGCAGTCGGGGGGGTGTCACTGAAGCTTTCTTT.